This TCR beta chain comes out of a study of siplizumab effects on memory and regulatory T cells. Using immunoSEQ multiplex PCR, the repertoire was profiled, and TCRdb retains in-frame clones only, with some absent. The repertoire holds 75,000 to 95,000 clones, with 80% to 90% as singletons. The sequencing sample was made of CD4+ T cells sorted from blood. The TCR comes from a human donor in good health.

CDR3 nucleotide sequence: TGTGCCAGCAGTTTATCCGGGACTAGCCCCTCGGTGGATACGCAGTATTTT. Translating it yields CASSLSGTSPSVDTQYF. The V call is TRBV27, the J call TRBJ2-3, with 9 nucleotides matching TRBD2. J lost 6 bases, V lost 0 bases, and 10 bases had no gene match. Germline V CDR1 and CDR2: MNHEY, SMNVEV (reference sequence). The CDR3 length is 17 residues.